This T cell receptor (beta chain) stems from a study of blood T cell repertoires in COVID-19. Study-wide background: There were acute and convalescent COVID-19 samples, and they came from the United States, Italy and Spain. From T cells, B-cell-depleted T cells, or PBMCs came the material, which was cDNA or gDNA.

V lost 0 bases and J 3 bases, leaving 16 bases between the germline ends. CDR1 SGHNT and CDR2 YYREEE come from the germline V gene (reference sequence). The CDR3 extends over 16 amino acids. Per the original data handling: Nucleated cell counts were estimated from reference gene primer amplification. Sequencing used immunoSEQ multiplex PCR; TCRdb keeps in-frame clones, though not all of them. That table furnishes V, J and clone size, whereas the DNA furnished D and trimming. Among hundreds of thousands of clones listed, around 86% were seen once. The chain couples TRBV5-4 to TRBJ2-7; TRBD2 might be the D (5 bases). The clonotype was recovered from a woman younger than 45 with active or convalescent COVID-19. The sample was peripheral blood. The CDR3 sequence: CASSLGGSGSYYEQYF. The CDR3 DNA sequence: TGTGCCAGCAGCTTGGGGGGATCGGGGTCCTACTACGAGCAGTACTTC.